The source of this T cell receptor beta chain is a study of blood T cell repertoires in COVID-19 (dated by TCRdb to the early 2020s). Turning to the overall study: Samples from collaborators originated in the United States, Italy and Spain and spanned both the acute and convalescent phases of COVID-19. HLA class I and class II types, where available, came from metadata supplied by the sample provider rather than from assay-based typing. Sample metadata almost always included a de-identified subject ID, COVID-19 status, age in years and sex. The samples were drawn from two sources: the first 160 participants of the ongoing ImmuneRACE study, and 1,254 subjects contributed by 6 global collaborators. The prospective study material was composed of cDNA or gDNA derived from T cells, B-cell-depleted T cells, or PBMCs. A freely available public database, intended as a resource for researchers studying the immune response to SARS-CoV-2, is where the repertoires were released. Subjects who had been exposed to COVID-19, were actively infected with it, or had recovered from it provided the deeply sampled blood TCRbeta repertoires that made up the dataset. Study-wide findings and limitations: The quantity of clinical and demographic metadata differed by source and by participant and was supplied without curation.

A word on this clone: The antigen this receptor binds is unknown. One base away there is no much larger clone; base qualities are not given.

In the prospective study, participants were about 18 to 100 years old, resided in about two dozen geographic areas of the United States, and were enrolled through a virtual design. To assign participants to cohorts, the prospective study relied on clinical history that participants themselves reported in a screening survey and a study questionnaire. A participant counted as exposed if, within 2 weeks of entering the study, that participant had been in contact with someone who had a PCR-confirmed or clinician-diagnosed COVID-19 case. Each participant in the prospective study had whole blood, serum and a nasopharyngeal or oropharyngeal swab collected by mobile phlebotomists. Participants in the prospective study had the option to provide additional blood draws and questionnaires over a 2-month period. Before DNA extraction, prospective study blood samples were shipped either frozen or at room temperature.

The immunoSEQ Assay, a bias-controlled multiplex PCR, was used to amplify TCRbeta CDR3 regions from genomic DNA. In the original analysis: Within the assay, amplification of reference gene primers was used to estimate how many nucleated cells each sample contained. To quantify the absolute abundance of each unique TCRbeta CDR3 rearrangement, sequence reads were collapsed and filtered. For each sample, productive Simpson clonality was calculated by taking the square root of Simpson's diversity index across productive rearrangements. This immuneACCESS table, as held by TCRdb, lists in-frame sequences with V and J called but not all clones. Of the missing ones, under half trace to an unresolved V gene in checked studies; the others have no known cause. V, J and clone size are taken as reported in that table, and D and trimming were inferred from the DNA itself. Here the sample has 300,000 to 350,000 clones; over 90% occur a single time. Jointly, the top ten make up almost 4% of the sample.

V lost 5 bases and J lost 3 bases; the stretch between them is 11 bases long. The germline V gene (reference sequence) yields PRHDT for CDR1 and FYEKMQ for CDR2. Including cysteine and phenylalanine, the CDR3 has 14 amino acids. Just CDR3 DNA is preserved here, 42 bases in frame from base 1. The V and J genes are TRBV13 and TRBJ1-3; the D gene is perhaps TRBD1, on 5 matching bases. The sample was PBMCs or T cells enriched from blood (not recorded which). This receptor was obtained from a woman aged 30 to 39 who had been exposed to COVID-19. CDR3 sequence: CASSPDMDGNTIYF. At the DNA level, the sequence is TGTGCCAGCAGCCCGGACATGGATGGAAACACCATATATTTT.